This T cell receptor beta chain originates from a study of T cells after yellow fever vaccination. The CDR3 covers 14 residues. Germline V lookup: CDR1 ENHRY, CDR2 SYGVKD. This clonotype was observed a few times. TCRdb itself ran the 5' RACE reads through MiXCR, one entry per CDR3 protein. The sample yields 200,000 to 300,000 distinct CDR3 sequences, under 15% seen once. This clonotype was sampled from a young man who received the YFV17D yellow fever vaccine. The J gene is TRBJ2-3, the V gene TRBV10-3, with a weak D call TRBD1 (7 bases). Source: CD4+ T cells sorted from PBMCs, taken 45 days after the yellow fever booster vaccination. Here the CDR3 reads CATRRGQPTDTQYF. In DNA, the CDR3 is TGTGCGACCCGGCGGGGACAGCCCACAGATACGCAGTATTTT.